This T cell receptor beta chain was identified in a study of T cell responses to AZD1222 COVID-19 vaccine. Study conclusions and caveats: Every sample of the repertoires postdated the peak T cell response. Clonal diversity may have been underestimated, and the donors were mostly white British, with more females than males.

TCRdb's copy holds only in-frame clones and misses some; the assay was immunoSEQ multiplex PCR. The sample holds more than 85,000 clones, approximately 90% seen once. The CDR3 covers 15 residues. The V gene end was trimmed by 2 bases and the J gene end by 5 bases; junction bases not matched to a gene: 7. Germline CDR1 is SGHNT and CDR2 is YYREEE (reference sequence). This clone has only one observation. As yet, its antigen is unknown. This clonotype was sampled from an adult in good health. The sequencing used peripheral blood, collected on day 0 of AZD1222 vaccination. This chain joins TRBV5-4 and TRBJ1-2; 9 bases are shared with TRBD1. The CDR3 nucleotides are TGTGCCAGCAGCTTTAAGACAGGGGGTAATTATGGCTACACCTTC. It codes for CASSFKTGGNYGYTF.